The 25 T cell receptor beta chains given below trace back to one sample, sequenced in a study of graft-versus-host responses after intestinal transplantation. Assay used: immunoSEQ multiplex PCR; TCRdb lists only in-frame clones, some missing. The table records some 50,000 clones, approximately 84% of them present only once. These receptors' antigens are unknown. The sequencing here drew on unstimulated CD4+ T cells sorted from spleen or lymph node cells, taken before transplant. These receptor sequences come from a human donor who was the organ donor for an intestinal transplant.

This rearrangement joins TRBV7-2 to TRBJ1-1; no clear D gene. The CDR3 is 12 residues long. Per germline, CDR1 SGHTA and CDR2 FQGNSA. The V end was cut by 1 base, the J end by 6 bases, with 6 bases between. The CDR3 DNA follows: TGTGCCAGCAGCTTAGTCCCATCTGAAGCTTTCTTT. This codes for CASSLVPSEAFF.

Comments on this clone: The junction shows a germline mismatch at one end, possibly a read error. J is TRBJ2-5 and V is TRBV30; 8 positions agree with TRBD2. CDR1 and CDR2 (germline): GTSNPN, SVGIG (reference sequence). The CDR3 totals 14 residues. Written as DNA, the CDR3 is TGTGCCTGGGGTGTACTAGCGGTGGCGGAGACCCAGTACTTC. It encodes CAWGVLAVAETQYF.

CDR3 amino acids: CSARAGYGYTF. The CDR3 nucleotides are TGCAGTGCTAGAGCGGGGTATGGCTACACCTTC. The chain is built from TRBV20-1 and TRBJ1-2; the D is unclear. The V end was cut by 1 base, the J end by 5 bases, with 5 bases between. The CDR3 sequence is 11 residues long. Germline lookup yields CDR1 DFQATT and CDR2 SNEGSKA (reference sequence).

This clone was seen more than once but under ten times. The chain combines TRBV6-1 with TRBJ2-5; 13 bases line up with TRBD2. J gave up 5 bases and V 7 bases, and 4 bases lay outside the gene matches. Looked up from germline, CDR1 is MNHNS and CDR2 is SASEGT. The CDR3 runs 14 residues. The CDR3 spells CASTATSGRETQYF. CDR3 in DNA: TGTGCCAGCACTGCGACTAGCGGGAGGGAGACCCAGTACTTC.

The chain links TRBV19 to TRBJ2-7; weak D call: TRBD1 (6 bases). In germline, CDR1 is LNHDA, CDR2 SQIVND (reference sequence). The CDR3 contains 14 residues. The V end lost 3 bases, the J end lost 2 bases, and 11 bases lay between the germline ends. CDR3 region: CASSIPGTTYEQYF. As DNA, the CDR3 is TGTGCCAGTAGTATCCCCGGGACAACCTACGAGCAGTACTTC.

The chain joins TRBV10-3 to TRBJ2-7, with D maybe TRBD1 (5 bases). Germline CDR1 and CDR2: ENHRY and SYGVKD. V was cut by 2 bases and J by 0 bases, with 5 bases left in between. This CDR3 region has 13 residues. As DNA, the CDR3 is TGTGCCATCAGTGAGGGACACTCCTACGAGCAGTACTTC. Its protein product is CAISEGHSYEQYF.

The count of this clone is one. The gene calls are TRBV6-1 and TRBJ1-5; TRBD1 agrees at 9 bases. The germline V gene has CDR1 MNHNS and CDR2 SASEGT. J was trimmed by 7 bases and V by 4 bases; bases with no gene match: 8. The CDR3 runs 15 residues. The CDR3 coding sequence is TGTGCCAGCAGTGTTCTGACAGGGGGTGGGCAGCCCCAGCATTTT. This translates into CASSVLTGGGQPQHF.

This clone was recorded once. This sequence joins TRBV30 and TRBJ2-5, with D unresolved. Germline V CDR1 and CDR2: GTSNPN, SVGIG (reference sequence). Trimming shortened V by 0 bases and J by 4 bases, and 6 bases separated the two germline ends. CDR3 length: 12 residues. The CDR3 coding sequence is TGTGCCTGGAGTGTAGTGGGAGAGACCCAGTACTTC. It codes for CAWSVVGETQYF.

CDR3 sequence: CASSHVVRNQPQHF. Here the CDR3 DNA reads TGTGCCAGCAGCCATGTCGTCAGGAATCAGCCCCAGCATTTT. The chain has TRBV14 and TRBJ1-5; D gene unclear. Germline V lookup: CDR1 SGHDN, CDR2 FVKESK. This CDR3 has 14 residues. V lost 3 bases and J 4 bases, leaving 10 bases between the germline ends.

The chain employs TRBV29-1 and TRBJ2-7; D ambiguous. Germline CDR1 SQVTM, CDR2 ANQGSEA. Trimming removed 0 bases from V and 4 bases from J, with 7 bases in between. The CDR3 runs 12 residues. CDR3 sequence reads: CSVEDPGYEQYF. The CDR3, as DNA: TGCAGCGTTGAAGATCCCGGGTACGAGCAGTACTTC.

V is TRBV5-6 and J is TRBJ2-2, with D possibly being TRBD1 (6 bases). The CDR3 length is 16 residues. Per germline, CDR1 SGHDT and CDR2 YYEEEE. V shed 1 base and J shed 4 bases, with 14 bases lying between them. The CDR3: CASSLSGGASTGELFF. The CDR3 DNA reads TGTGCCAGCAGCTTGAGTGGGGGCGCGAGCACCGGGGAGCTGTTTTTT.

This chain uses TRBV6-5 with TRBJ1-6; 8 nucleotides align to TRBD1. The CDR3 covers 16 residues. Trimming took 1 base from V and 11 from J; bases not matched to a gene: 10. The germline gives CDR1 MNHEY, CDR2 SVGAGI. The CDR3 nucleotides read TGTGCCAGCAGTTACTTGGAGGCCAGGGGGCATACACCCCTCCACTTT. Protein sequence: CASSYLEARGHTPLHF.

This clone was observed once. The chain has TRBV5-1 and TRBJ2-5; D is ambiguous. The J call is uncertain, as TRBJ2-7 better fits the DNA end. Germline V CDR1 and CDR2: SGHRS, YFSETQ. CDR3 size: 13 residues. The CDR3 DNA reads TGCGCCAGCAGCTTGGCGCGAGGTCGCGAGCAGTACTTC. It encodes CASSLARGREQYF.

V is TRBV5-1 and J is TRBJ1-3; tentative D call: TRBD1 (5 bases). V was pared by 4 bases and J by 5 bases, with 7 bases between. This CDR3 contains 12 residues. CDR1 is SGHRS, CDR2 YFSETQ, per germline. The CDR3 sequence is CASSPDRNTIYF. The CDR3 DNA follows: TGCGCCAGCAGCCCGGACAGAAACACCATATATTTT.

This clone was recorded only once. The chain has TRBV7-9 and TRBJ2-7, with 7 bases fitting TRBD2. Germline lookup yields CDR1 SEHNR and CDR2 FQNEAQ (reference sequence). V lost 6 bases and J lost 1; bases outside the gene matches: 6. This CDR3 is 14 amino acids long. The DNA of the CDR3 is TGTGCCAGCAGTTCGACAGCGGGATCCTACGAGCAGTACTTC. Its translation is CASSSTAGSYEQYF.

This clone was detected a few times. The CDR3 bases are TGTGCCAGCAGCTTAGTAAGGACAGGGGGTGGGAAATCCCATGAGCAGTTCTTC. It codes for CASSLVRTGGGKSHEQFF. V is TRBV7-9 and J is TRBJ2-1; 10 bases align to TRBD1. CDR1 and CDR2 (germline): SEHNR, FQNEAQ (reference sequence). With V trimmed by 1 base and J by 8 bases, 14 bases remained unmatched. The CDR3 spans 18 residues. Drawing the rest from reference TRBV7-9 and TRBJ2-1, the complete variable domain is DTGVSQNPRHKITKRGQNVTFRCDPISEHNRLYWYRQTLGQGPEFLTYFQNEAQLEKSRLLSDRFSAERPKGSFSTLEIQRTEQGDSAMYLCASSLVRTGGGKSHEQFFGPGTRLTVL.

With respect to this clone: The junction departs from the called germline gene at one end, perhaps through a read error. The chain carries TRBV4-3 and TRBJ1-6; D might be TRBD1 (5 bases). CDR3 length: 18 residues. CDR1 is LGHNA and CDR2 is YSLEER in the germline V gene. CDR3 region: CARSQDGAGGSYNSPLHF. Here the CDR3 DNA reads TGCGCCCGCAGCCAAGATGGGGCGGGGGGGTCCTATAATTCACCCCTCCACTTT.

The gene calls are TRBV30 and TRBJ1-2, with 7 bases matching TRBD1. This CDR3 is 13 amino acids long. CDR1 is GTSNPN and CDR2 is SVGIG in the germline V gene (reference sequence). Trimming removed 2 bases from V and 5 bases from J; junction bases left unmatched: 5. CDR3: CAWSFYRGYGYTF. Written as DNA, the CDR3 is TGTGCCTGGAGTTTTTACAGGGGATATGGCTACACCTTC.

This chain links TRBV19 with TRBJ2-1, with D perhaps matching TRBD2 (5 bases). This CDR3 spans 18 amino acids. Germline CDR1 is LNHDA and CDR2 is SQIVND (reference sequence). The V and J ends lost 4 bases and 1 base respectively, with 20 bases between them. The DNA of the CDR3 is TGTGCCAGTAGTACTAGGGCTCGAGGGATGGGATCCTACAATGAGCAGTTCTTC. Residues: CASSTRARGMGSYNEQFF.

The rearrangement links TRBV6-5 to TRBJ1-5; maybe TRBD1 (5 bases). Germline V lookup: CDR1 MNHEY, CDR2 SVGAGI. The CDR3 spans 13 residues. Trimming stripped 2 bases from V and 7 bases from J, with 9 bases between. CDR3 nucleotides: TGTGCCAGCAGTTACAGGGGTGAACAGCCCCAGCATTTT. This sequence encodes CASSYRGEQPQHF.

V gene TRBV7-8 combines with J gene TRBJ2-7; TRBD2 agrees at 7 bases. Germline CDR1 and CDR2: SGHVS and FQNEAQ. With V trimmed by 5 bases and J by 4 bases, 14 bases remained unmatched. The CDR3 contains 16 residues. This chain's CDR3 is CASSATGTTSPYEQYF. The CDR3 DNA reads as TGTGCCAGCAGCGCCACCGGGACTACTAGCCCTTACGAGCAGTACTTC.

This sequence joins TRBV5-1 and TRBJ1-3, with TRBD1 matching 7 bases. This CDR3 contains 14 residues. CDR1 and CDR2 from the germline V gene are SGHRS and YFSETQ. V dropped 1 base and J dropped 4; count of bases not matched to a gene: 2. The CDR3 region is CASSLLDRGNTIYF. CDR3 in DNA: TGCGCCAGCAGCTTGTTGGACAGGGGAAACACCATATATTTT.

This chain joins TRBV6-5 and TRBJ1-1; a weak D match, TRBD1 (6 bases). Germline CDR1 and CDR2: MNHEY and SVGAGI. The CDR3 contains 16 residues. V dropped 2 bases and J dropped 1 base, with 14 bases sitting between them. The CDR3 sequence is CASSYDQIQGNTEAFF. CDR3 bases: TGTGCCAGCAGTTACGACCAAATACAGGGGAACACTGAAGCTTTCTTT.

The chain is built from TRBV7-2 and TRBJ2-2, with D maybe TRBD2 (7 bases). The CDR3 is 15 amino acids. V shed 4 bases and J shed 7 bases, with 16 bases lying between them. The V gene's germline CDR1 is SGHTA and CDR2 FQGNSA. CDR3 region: CASSSRGGGLGELFF. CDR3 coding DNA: TGTGCCAGCAGCTCCCGAGGGGGGGGTCTCGGGGAGCTGTTTTTT.

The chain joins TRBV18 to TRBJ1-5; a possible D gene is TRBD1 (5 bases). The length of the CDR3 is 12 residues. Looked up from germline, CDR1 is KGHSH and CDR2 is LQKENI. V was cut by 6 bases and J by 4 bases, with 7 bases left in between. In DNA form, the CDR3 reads TGTGCCAGCTCGTCAGGGAATCAGCCCCAGCATTTT. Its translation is CASSSGNQPQHF.